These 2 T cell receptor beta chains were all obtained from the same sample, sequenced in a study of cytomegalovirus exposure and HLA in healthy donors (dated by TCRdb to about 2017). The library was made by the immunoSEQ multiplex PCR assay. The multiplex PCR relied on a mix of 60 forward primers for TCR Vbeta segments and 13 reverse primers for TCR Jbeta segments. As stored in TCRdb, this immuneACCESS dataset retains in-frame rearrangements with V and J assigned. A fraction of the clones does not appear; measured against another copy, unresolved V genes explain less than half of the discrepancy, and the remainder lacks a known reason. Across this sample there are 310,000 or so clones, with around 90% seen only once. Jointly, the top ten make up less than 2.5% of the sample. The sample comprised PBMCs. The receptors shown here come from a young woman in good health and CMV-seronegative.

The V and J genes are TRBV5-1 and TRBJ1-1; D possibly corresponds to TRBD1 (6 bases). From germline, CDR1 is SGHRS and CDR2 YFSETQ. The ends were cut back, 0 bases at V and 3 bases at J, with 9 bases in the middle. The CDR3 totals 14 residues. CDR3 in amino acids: CASSLARTDTEAFF. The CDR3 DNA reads TGCGCCAGCAGCTTGGCCAGGACAGACACTGAAGCTTTCTTT.

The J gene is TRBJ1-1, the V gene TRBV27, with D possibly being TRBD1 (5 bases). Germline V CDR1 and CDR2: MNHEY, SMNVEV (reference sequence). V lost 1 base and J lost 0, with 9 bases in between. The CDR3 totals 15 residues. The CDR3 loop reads CASSLWGGMNTEAFF. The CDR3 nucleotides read TGTGCCAGCAGTTTATGGGGGGGGATGAACACTGAAGCTTTCTTT.